This T cell receptor beta chain was documented in a study of blood T cell repertoires in COVID-19. At the level of the study: The samples span acute and convalescent COVID-19 from the United States, Italy and Spain. The analysed material was cDNA or gDNA that came from T cells, B-cell-depleted T cells, or PBMCs.

This study enrolled people aged about 18 to 90 from about two dozen US geographic areas. Trimming left V 4 bases short and J 8 bases short, with 11 bases between. In germline, CDR1 is GTSNPN, CDR2 SVGIG (reference sequence). The CDR3 is made up of 11 amino acids. Produced via immunoSEQ multiplex PCR; TCRdb's table is partial and in-frame only. Here the sample spans 210,000 or so clones, approximately 80% being singletons. Sequenced input: PBMCs or T cells enriched from blood (not recorded which). The J gene is TRBJ1-2, the V gene TRBV30, with a tentative D call TRBD1 (6 bases). The TCR comes from a man aged 60 to 69 who had recovered from COVID-19. The CDR3 coding sequence is TGTGCCTGGAAAAGGGGGATAGGCTACACCTTC. Amino acid sequence: CAWKRGIGYTF.